The 13 T cell receptor beta chains below all came from one sample that was sequenced in a study of blood T cell repertoires in COVID-19. The data were produced by immunoSEQ multiplex PCR, yet TCRdb's version contains in-frame clones alone and is incomplete. The table lists about 98,000 clones, about 80% of them singletons. Sequenced material: peripheral blood. The receptors shown here come from a man of 80 years or more with acute or convalescent COVID-19.

This sequence joins TRBV3-1 (or the pseudogene TRBV3-2) and TRBJ2-3, with D possibly TRBD2 on 5 matching bases. This CDR3 region has 13 residues. V lost 6 bases, J lost 2 bases, and 9 bases lay in between. Germline loops: CDR1 LGHDT, CDR2 YNNKEL (reference sequence). The DNA for the CDR3 is TGTGCCAGCAGTTTGCGGGCCACAGATACGCAGTATTTT. It yields the protein CASSLRATDTQYF.

This clone has only one observation. The rearrangement links TRBV24-1 to TRBJ1-5; 7 bases fit TRBD1. Germline lookup yields CDR1 KGHDR and CDR2 SFDVKD. The CDR3 contains 16 residues. V was pared by 4 bases and J by 3 bases, with 8 bases of the junction left unmatched. The CDR3: CATSETNRGNNQPQHF. CDR3 bases: TGTGCCACCAGTGAGACCAACAGGGGCAACAATCAGCCCCAGCATTTT.

V is TRBV5-1 and J is TRBJ1-2, with 8 bases fitting TRBD1. CDR1 and CDR2 from the germline V gene are SGHRS and YFSETQ. Trimming cost V 2 bases and J 4 bases; bases outside gene matches: 7. The CDR3 totals 15 residues. CDR3 residues: CASSFMSTGGYGYTF. Here the CDR3 DNA reads TGCGCCAGCAGCTTTATGTCTACAGGGGGCTATGGCTACACCTTC.

A few counts support this clone. The chain employs TRBV12-3 or TRBV12-4 and TRBJ2-5, with 7 bases lining up with TRBD1. Trimming removed 8 bases from V and 5 bases from J; junction bases left unmatched: 8. This CDR3 spans 13 amino acids. CDR3 residues: CASRTTGQETQYF. The CDR3 region has the DNA TGTGCCAGCCGTACGACAGGGCAGGAGACCCAGTACTTC.

The V gene is TRBV4-3, the J gene TRBJ2-2; the match to TRBD2 covers 7 bases. Germline V gives CDR1 LGHNA, CDR2 YSLEER. V was clipped by 0 bases and J by 6 bases; unmatched bases: 7. This CDR3 comprises 16 residues. Written as DNA, the CDR3 is TGCGCCAGCAGCCAAGAACTAACGGGAGGACCCGGGGAGCTGTTTTTT. This gives the protein CASSQELTGGPGELFF.

This chain links TRBV19 with TRBJ2-7; D might be TRBD1 (5 bases). This CDR3 region has 11 residues. V lost 4 bases and J 6 bases, leaving 7 bases between the germline ends. Germline lookup yields CDR1 LNHDA and CDR2 SQIVND (reference sequence). The CDR3 bases are TGTGCCAGTAGTAGGGGCGTCGAGCAGTACTTC. As protein: CASSRGVEQYF. Looking up the rest from reference TRBV19 and TRBJ2-7 gives the full variable domain: DGGITQSPKYLFRKEGQNVTLSCEQNLNHDAMYWYRQDPGQGLRLIYYSQIVNDFQKGDIAEGYSVSREKKESFPLTVTSAQKNPTAFYLCASSRGVEQYFGPGTRLTVT.

This clone is a singleton in its sample. The chain is built from TRBV30 and TRBJ2-2; D is undetermined. Germline CDR1 GTSNPN, CDR2 SVGIG (reference sequence). Trimming took 0 bases from V and 2 from J, leaving 10 bases between them. The CDR3 is 15 residues long. Here the CDR3 DNA reads TGTGCCTGGAGTGTAGTGGGCCGTAACACCGGGGAGCTGTTTTTT. Its protein is CAWSVVGRNTGELFF.

The chain links TRBV2 to TRBJ1-4, with D unresolved. Trimming cost V 4 bases and J 9 bases, with 12 bases left between them. Germline V gene data show CDR1 as SNHLY and CDR2 as FYNNEI. This CDR3 has 13 residues. The CDR3 sequence is CASSAVRDQKLFF. The CDR3 DNA sequence: TGTGCCAGCAGTGCGGTACGGGATCAAAAACTGTTTTTT.

This clone has just a few counts. The genes are TRBV18 and TRBJ1-1, with D hard to call. From germline, CDR1 is KGHSH and CDR2 LQKENI. This CDR3 region has 13 residues. The V and J ends lost 7 bases and 0 bases respectively, with 9 bases between them. CDR3 residues: CASCGLMNTEAFF. Written as DNA, the CDR3 is TGTGCCAGCTGCGGACTAATGAACACTGAAGCTTTCTTT.

The J gene is TRBJ1-5, the V gene TRBV19; TRBD1 matches at 10 bases. This CDR3 comprises 18 residues. Germline V lookup: CDR1 LNHDA, CDR2 SQIVND (reference sequence). With V trimmed by 5 bases and J by 0 bases, 10 bases remained unmatched. CDR3 bases: TGTGCCAGTAGTTCAGACAGGGGGCTACAGGGTAGCAATCAGCCCCAGCATTTT. Its translation: CASSSDRGLQGSNQPQHF.

This chain joins TRBV5-1 and TRBJ2-7; 11 bases are shared with TRBD1. J was trimmed by 4 bases and V by 1 base; bases with no gene match: 4. This CDR3 is 15 amino acids long. Germline CDR1 reads SGHRS; CDR2 reads YFSETQ. The CDR3 DNA follows: TGCGCCAGCAGCTTGCTCGGGACAGGGGGTTACGAGCAGTACTTC. It yields the protein CASSLLGTGGYEQYF.

The rearrangement joins TRBV5-6 to TRBJ1-1, with D possibly matching TRBD1 (5 bases). This CDR3 has 17 amino acids. V lost 1 base to trimming and J lost 6 bases, with 22 bases between them. The germline CDR1 and CDR2 sequences are SGHDT and YYEEEE. The CDR3 DNA follows: TGTGCCAGCAGCTTGCGGGCATTAGTACGACGGGGGTCTGAAGCTTTCTTT. This codes for CASSLRALVRRGSEAFF.

The chain carries TRBV6-5 and TRBJ2-3; D remains ambiguous. The CDR3 is 12 residues long. Germline V gene lookup returns CDR1 MNHEY and CDR2 SVGAGI. Trimming removed 5 bases at V and 10 bases at J, with 13 bases between. In DNA form, the CDR3 reads TGTGCCAGCAGTCCAACTCAATTACCGCAGTATTTT. The encoded protein is CASSPTQLPQYF.